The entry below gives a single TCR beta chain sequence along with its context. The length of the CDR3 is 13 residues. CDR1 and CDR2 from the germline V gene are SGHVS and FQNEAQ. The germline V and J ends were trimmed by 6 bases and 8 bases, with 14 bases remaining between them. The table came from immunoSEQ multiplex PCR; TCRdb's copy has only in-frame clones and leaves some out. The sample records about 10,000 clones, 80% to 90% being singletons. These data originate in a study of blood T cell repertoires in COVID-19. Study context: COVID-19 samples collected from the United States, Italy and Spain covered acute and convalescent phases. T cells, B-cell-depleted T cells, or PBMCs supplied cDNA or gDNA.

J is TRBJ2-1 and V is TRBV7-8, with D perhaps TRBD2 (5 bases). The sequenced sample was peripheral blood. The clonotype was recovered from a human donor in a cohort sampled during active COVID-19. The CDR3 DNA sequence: TGTGCCAGCAGGACGGGCAGCGGAGATGAGCAGTTCTTC. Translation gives CASRTGSGDEQFF. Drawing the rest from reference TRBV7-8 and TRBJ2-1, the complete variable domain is GAGVSQSPRYKVAKRGQDVALRCDPISGHVSLFWYQQALGQGPEFLTYFQNEAQLDKSGLPSDRFFAERPEGSVSTLKIQRTQQEDSAVYLCASRTGSGDEQFFGPGTRLTVL.